Sequencing of this TCR beta chain was carried out in a study of T cells in Graves' hyperthyroidism and ophthalmopathy. Newly diagnosed hyperthyroidism, duration under 2 months, in patients aged 18 to 65. Trimming shortened V by 3 bases and J by 7 bases, and 7 bases separated the two germline ends. From germline, CDR1 is SGHDT and CDR2 YYEEEE. This CDR3 is built from 11 residues. TCR beta CDR3 regions were amplified from RNA transcripts. The HTBI primer set was used in a first-round RT-PCR of the TCR CDR3. TCRdb re-called the multiplex PCR reads through MiXCR, storing one row per CDR3 protein. The data hold roughly 840,000 distinct CDR3 sequences, with around 38% observed a single time.

V is TRBV5-6 and J is TRBJ1-1, with unresolved D. This TCR was recovered from a man aged 18 to 29 with Graves' hyperthyroidism. The specimen sequenced was blood. As DNA, the CDR3 is TGTGCCAGCAGCTGGGGAGTTGAAGCTTTCTTT. Amino acid sequence: CASSWGVEAFF.